The rows below give T cell receptor beta chains drawn from one sample of a study of blood T cell repertoires in COVID-19. Only in-frame clones appear in the TCRdb table, and some are missing; sequencing was by immunoSEQ multiplex PCR. The data hold about 85,000 clones, with less than 85% observed a single time. Sequenced sample: peripheral blood. These TCRs come from a human donor in a cohort sampled during active COVID-19. Each CDR3 is given with its conserved first and last residue.

V	CDR3
TRBV6-5	CASSYGGGNSPLHF
TRBV14	CASRRDIFGELFF
TRBV19	CASSPPQRRNTIYF
TRBV7-9	CASSLALYNQPQHF
TRBV7-3	CASSLDREEETQYF
TRBV18	CASSQSGNQPQHF
TRBV2	CARPQIGQAPGVQFF
TRBV27	CASSLSGGGTIYF
TRBV2	CASSALSGLAGGRDTDTQYF
TRBV5-4	CASSRGGITEAFF
TRBV24-1	CATSDEGTSGGYNEQFF
TRBV6-5	CATQGGYRINNEQFF
TRBV5-1	CASSLALRNNSPLHF
TRBV5-6	CASSFGGGSSYEQYF
TRBV6-4	CASSPTDSHEQFF
TRBV11-1	CASSFPGQNTEAFF
TRBV3-1/TRBV3-2	CASSPGQSEQFF